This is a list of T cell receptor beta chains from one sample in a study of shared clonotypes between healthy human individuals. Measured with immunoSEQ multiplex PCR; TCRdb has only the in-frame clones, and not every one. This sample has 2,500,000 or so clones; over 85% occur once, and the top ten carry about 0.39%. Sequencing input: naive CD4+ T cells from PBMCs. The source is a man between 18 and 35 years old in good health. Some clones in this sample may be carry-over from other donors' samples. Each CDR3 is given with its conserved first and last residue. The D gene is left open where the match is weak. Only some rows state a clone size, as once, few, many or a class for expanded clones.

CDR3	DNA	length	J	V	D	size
CAWSVLPGVSSYEQYF	TGTGCCTGGAGTGTACTCCCAGGCGTCAGCTCCTACGAGCAGTACTTC	16	TRBJ2-7	TRBV30	-	-
CASSLLVGGSNQPQHF	TGTGCCAGCAGTTTATTGGTAGGGGGGAGCAATCAGCCCCAGCATTTT	16	TRBJ1-5	TRBV27	-	-
CASSPWVGENTEAFF	TGTGCCAGCAGCCCTTGGGTCGGGGAGAACACTGAAGCTTTCTTT	15	TRBJ1-1	TRBV7-8	-	-
CASSLQSTGHVYNEQFF	TGCGCCAGCAGCTTGCAATCAACGGGACATGTCTACAATGAGCAGTTCTTC	17	TRBJ2-1	TRBV5-1	-	once
CASRSGTGSYEQYF	TGTGCCAGCCGCTCCGGGACAGGGTCCTACGAGCAGTACTTC	14	TRBJ2-7	TRBV6-1	TRBD1	-
CASSIQDRVGDTQYF	TGTGCCAGTAGTATCCAGGACAGGGTGGGGGATACGCAGTATTTT	15	TRBJ2-3	TRBV19	TRBD1	-
CASSFSRHSGGTQYF	TGTGCCAGCAGCTTTTCAAGGCACTCAGGGGGGACCCAGTACTTC	15	TRBJ2-5	TRBV5-4	TRBD1	-
CASSLAPSGNTIYF	TGTGCCAGCAGCTTAGCCCCGTCGGGAAACACCATATATTTT	14	TRBJ1-3	TRBV7-9	-	-
CASSSPGQGPLRPFF	TGTGCCAGCAGCTCACCGGGACAGGGGCCTTTGAGGCCGTTCTTC	15	TRBJ2-1	TRBV28	TRBD1	-
CASSEFSGRQETQYF	TGTGCCAGCAGTGAATTTTCGGGCAGACAAGAGACCCAGTACTTC	15	TRBJ2-5	TRBV25-1	-	-
CASSPPGLVFEQYF	TGTGCCAGCTCACCACCGGGACTAGTTTTCGAGCAGTACTTC	14	TRBJ2-7	TRBV18	TRBD2	-
CASSLRGQGEIEAFF	TGTGCCAGCAGCTTGCGAGGACAGGGGGAAATTGAAGCTTTCTTT	15	TRBJ1-1	TRBV5-4	TRBD1	-
CASSVKREQFF	TGTGCCAGCAGTGTCAAGAGGGAGCAGTTCTTC	11	TRBJ2-1	TRBV28	-	once
CASSVLGHGEKLFF	TGTGCCAGCAGCGTATTGGGACACGGGGAAAAACTGTTTTTT	14	TRBJ1-4	TRBV9	-	-
CASSLGGQGAYEQYF	TGTGCCAGCAGCCTCGGGGGACAGGGGGCCTACGAGCAGTACTTC	15	TRBJ2-7	TRBV6-6	TRBD1	-
CASSSDRAALGTQYF	TGTGCCAGCAGCTCGGACAGGGCCGCTTTAGGGACCCAGTACTTC	15	TRBJ2-5	TRBV7-9	TRBD1	-
CASSVGQGGYQETQYF	TGTGCCAGCAGCGTAGGCCAGGGAGGGTACCAAGAGACCCAGTACTTC	16	TRBJ2-5	TRBV9	TRBD2	-
CASSLGRSGGSIGETQYF	TGTGCCAGCAGCTTAGGTCGGTCGGGGGGGTCTATTGGAGAGACCCAGTACTTC	18	TRBJ2-5	TRBV7-3	TRBD2	-
CASGGANEKLFF	TGTGCCAGCGGGGGGGCGAATGAAAAACTGTTTTTT	12	TRBJ1-4	TRBV9	-	-
CASSIRGGNQPQHF	TGTGCCAGTAGTATCCGGGGCGGCAATCAGCCCCAGCATTTT	14	TRBJ1-5	TRBV19	-	-
CASSAPAGRDRGADTQYF	TGTGCCAGCAGTGCACCGGCAGGGCGGGACAGGGGTGCAGATACGCAGTATTTT	18	TRBJ2-3	TRBV6-1	TRBD1	-
CASSPTWDTQYF	TGTGCCAGCAGTCCCACGTGGGATACGCAGTATTTT	12	TRBJ2-3	TRBV28	-	-
CASSPPNTEAFF	TGTGCCAGCAGCCCCCCCAACACTGAAGCTTTCTTT	12	TRBJ1-1	TRBV7-3	-	-
CASSYQSTDTQYF	TGTGCCAGCAGCTACCAGAGCACAGATACGCAGTATTTT	13	TRBJ2-3	TRBV7-7	-	-
CASSPWAVSSYEQYF	TGTGCCAGCAGCCCTTGGGCCGTGAGCTCCTACGAGCAGTACTTC	15	TRBJ2-7	TRBV7-2	-	-
CAISEARTNEQFF	TGTGCCATCAGTGAGGCTAGGACTAATGAGCAGTTCTTC	13	TRBJ2-1	TRBV10-3	-	once
CASSWGDPRSYDTQYF	TGTGCCAGCAGCTGGGGGGACCCCAGGAGTTACGATACGCAGTATTTT	16	TRBJ2-3	TRBV5-4	-	-
CASSSGGSYNEQFF	TGTGCCAGCAGCTCAGGGGGCTCCTACAATGAGCAGTTCTTC	14	TRBJ2-1	TRBV7-3	TRBD1	-
CASSQGLAGAGELFF	TGCGCCAGCAGCCAAGGACTAGCGGGAGCCGGGGAGCTGTTTTTT	15	TRBJ2-2	TRBV5-1	TRBD2	-
CASSLTGPGNTIYF	TGTGCCAGCAGCCTTACGGGACCTGGAAACACCATATATTTT	14	TRBJ1-3	TRBV7-9	-	-
CASSLRQGAPYGYTF	TGTGCCAGCAGTTTACGGCAGGGGGCTCCATATGGCTACACCTTC	15	TRBJ1-2	TRBV28	TRBD1	-
CASSPPGTDPYEQYF	TGTGCCAGCAGCCCTCCCGGGACAGACCCATACGAGCAGTACTTC	15	TRBJ2-7	TRBV5-4	TRBD1	-
CSVVDRPTEAFF	TGCAGCGTAGTGGACAGACCCACTGAAGCTTTCTTT	12	TRBJ1-1	TRBV29-1	-	-
CASRDSYEQYF	TGTGCCAGCAGAGACAGCTACGAGCAGTACTTC	11	TRBJ2-7	TRBV28	-	-
CASSQGLAGGADTQYF	TGCGCCAGCAGCCAGGGACTAGCGGGAGGTGCAGATACGCAGTATTTT	16	TRBJ2-3	TRBV5-1	TRBD2	-
CASSPQDGNTEAFF	TGTGCCAGCTCACCACAGGACGGGAACACTGAAGCTTTCTTT	14	TRBJ1-1	TRBV18	-	-
CATSRDRTGGTDTQYF	TGTGCCACCAGCAGAGATAGGACAGGGGGAACAGATACGCAGTATTTT	16	TRBJ2-3	TRBV15	TRBD1	-
CASSQELGTMNTEAFF	TGTGCCAGCAGCCAAGAATTGGGGACCATGAACACTGAAGCTTTCTTT	16	TRBJ1-1	TRBV14	-	-
CASSVRGGSTDTQYF	TGTGCCAGCAGCGTGCGCGGGGGAAGCACAGATACGCAGTATTTT	15	TRBJ2-3	TRBV9	TRBD2	-
CASGRDYGYTF	TGTGCCAGCGGTAGGGATTACGGCTACACCTTC	11	TRBJ1-2	TRBV2	-	once
CASSLNSGGEKLFF	TGTGCCAGCAGTTTGAACTCTGGGGGGGAAAAACTGTTTTTT	14	TRBJ1-4	TRBV28	-	-